The 30 T cell receptor beta chains below were found in one sample sequenced in a study of T-cell memory formation after mild COVID-19. Each CDR3 protein is one row after TCRdb ran MiXCR on the 5' RACE reads. Here the sample spans 150,000 to 200,000 distinct CDR3 sequences, roughly 31% being singletons. The sequencing sample was made of PBMCs or a T cell subset sorted from them (not recorded which). These receptors were obtained from an adult woman who had mild COVID-19 (a few samples of this study predate the infection). Cell type and time point are not known.

The chain is built from TRBV12-3 or TRBV12-4 and TRBJ1-1, with D possibly matching TRBD1 (5 bases). The V and J ends lost 4 bases and 2 bases respectively, with 11 bases between them. The CDR3 contains 14 residues. CDR3 amino acids: CASSSGDRNTEAFF. The DNA of the CDR3 is TGTGCCAGCAGTTCGGGGGACCGAAACACTGAAGCTTTCTTT.

This chain connects TRBV25-1 to TRBJ2-7; 14 bases fit TRBD2. Germline V gene sequence: CDR1 MGHDK, CDR2 SYGVNS. The ends lost 7 bases at V and 3 bases at J; junction bases unmatched: 5. The length of the CDR3 is 15 residues. For the CDR3, the DNA is TGTGCCAGCACAGGGACTAGCGGGAGTTTCTACGAGCAGTACTTC. Translation: CASTGTSGSFYEQYF.

This clonotype was found a few times. CDR3 amino acids: CASSPDPRHTDTQYF. CDR3 nucleotides: TGTGCCAGCAGTCCCGATCCCAGGCACACAGATACGCAGTATTTT. The chain uses TRBV9 and TRBJ2-3; D is unclear. Germline V gives CDR1 SGDLS, CDR2 YYNGEE. With 5 bases removed from V and 2 bases from J, the gap between germline ends came to 15 bases. The CDR3 is 15 amino acids.

This clonotype was found once. The chain combines TRBV5-1 with TRBJ2-5; TRBD2 is a possible D gene (6 bases). There are 15 residues in the CDR3. V dropped 1 base and J dropped 7 bases, with 17 bases sitting between them. Germline V lookup: CDR1 SGHRS, CDR2 YFSETQ. Written as DNA, the CDR3 is TGCGCCAGCAGCTTGTCCCCGGGAGATGTGGGGACCCAGTACTTC. It is translated as CASSLSPGDVGTQYF. Based on the CDR3 plus reference TRBV5-1 and TRBJ2-5, the full variable domain is KAGVTQTPRYLIKTRGQQVTLSCSPISGHRSVSWYQQTPGQGLQFLFEYFSETQRNKGNFPGRFSGRQFSNSRSEMNVSTLELGDSALYLCASSLSPGDVGTQYFGPGTRLLVL.

The rearrangement uses TRBV24-1 and TRBJ2-7; the match to TRBD1 covers 10 bases. The V gene end was trimmed by 2 bases and the J gene end by 5 bases; junction bases not matched to a gene: 5. Germline CDR1 and CDR2: KGHDR and SFDVKD. The CDR3 consists of 15 residues. The CDR3 here is CATSDSGTGANEQYF. CDR3 bases: TGTGCCACCAGTGATTCCGGGACAGGGGCCAACGAGCAGTACTTC.

V and J are TRBV6-1 and TRBJ2-1; 14 bases match TRBD2. Per the germline V gene, CDR1 is MNHNS and CDR2 is SASEGT. V lost 4 bases, J lost 8 bases, and 4 bases stayed unmatched. This CDR3 region has 15 residues. The CDR3: CASSGLAGGVYEQFF. CDR3 coding DNA: TGTGCCAGCAGTGGACTAGCGGGGGGGGTCTATGAGCAGTTCTTC.

This chain joins TRBV7-9 and TRBJ2-7, with a possible D match to TRBD2 (5 bases). V lost 5 bases to trimming and J lost 0 bases, with 17 bases between them. Germline V lookup: CDR1 SEHNR, CDR2 FQNEAQ (reference sequence). This CDR3 spans 16 amino acids. The CDR3 region is CASSHPVSGSSYEQYF. CDR3 sequence (DNA): TGTGCCAGCAGCCACCCGGTGAGCGGTTCCTCCTACGAGCAGTACTTC.

The chain uses TRBV29-1 and TRBJ2-3; 8 bases agree with TRBD2. V dropped 7 bases and J dropped 1; count of bases not matched to a gene: 7. Germline lookup yields CDR1 SQVTM and CDR2 ANQGSEA. The CDR3 has 14 amino acids. Here the CDR3 DNA reads TGCAGCGGGGGACTAGAGACTCGCACAGATACGCAGTATTTT. It translates to CSGGLETRTDTQYF.

The chain links TRBV29-1 to TRBJ2-7; possible D gene TRBD1, 5 bases. Germline CDR1 is SQVTM and CDR2 is ANQGSEA. V was trimmed by 3 bases and J by 4 bases, leaving 10 bases between them. CDR3 length equals 12 residues. The CDR3 bases are TGCAGCGTTGAGGCAGGGAATTACGAGCAGTACTTC. The encoded protein is CSVEAGNYEQYF.

The J gene is TRBJ1-5, the V gene TRBV6-2 or TRBV6-3, with D uncertain. CDR1 is MNHEY, CDR2 SVGEGT, per germline. The CDR3 contains 13 residues. With 1 base removed from V and 5 bases from J, the gap between germline ends came to 6 bases. The CDR3 loop reads CASSYWIDQPQHF. Here the CDR3 DNA reads TGTGCCAGCAGTTACTGGATAGATCAGCCCCAGCATTTT.

This clonotype came up a few times. The chain uses TRBV7-9 and TRBJ2-3; no firm D call. The CDR3 runs 14 residues. V lost 1 base to trimming and J lost 2 bases, with 7 bases between them. Germline lookup yields CDR1 SEHNR and CDR2 FQNEAQ (reference sequence). DNA of the CDR3: TGTGCCAGCAGCTTAGGCGCAGACACAGATACGCAGTATTTT. As protein: CASSLGADTDTQYF. Full variable domain (outside the CDR3, taken from reference TRBV7-9 and TRBJ2-3): DTGVSQNPRHKITKRGQNVTFRCDPISEHNRLYWYRQTLGQGPEFLTYFQNEAQLEKSRLLSDRFSAERPKGSFSTLEIQRTEQGDSAMYLCASSLGADTDTQYFGPGTRLTVL.

The chain couples TRBV4-2 to TRBJ2-1; a weak D match, TRBD2 (6 bases). This CDR3 contains 15 residues. CDR1 LGHNA and CDR2 YNFKEQ come from the germline V gene. Trimming shortened V by 2 bases and J by 5 bases, and 13 bases separated the two germline ends. CDR3 amino acids: CASSQYIAENNEQFF. The DNA for the CDR3 is TGTGCCAGCAGCCAATACATAGCGGAGAACAATGAGCAGTTCTTC.

This clonotype has just a few counts. This chain connects TRBV15 to TRBJ1-1; TRBD1 matches 7 bases. The CDR3 contains 14 residues. Germline CDR1 and CDR2: LNHNV and YYDKDF (reference sequence). J was trimmed by 10 bases and V by 5 bases; bases with no gene match: 13. CDR3 in DNA: TGTGCCACCAGCCCCCAAGGGGGCATAGTTGGAGCTTTCTTT. Translating gives CATSPQGGIVGAFF.

This rearrangement joins TRBV7-2 to TRBJ2-7, with 7 bases that match TRBD1. With 8 bases clipped from V and 5 bases from J, the junction kept 12 bases outside the gene matches. The germline gives CDR1 SGHTA, CDR2 FQGNSA. This CDR3 comprises 14 residues. The CDR3 reads CASGRGGSGNEQYF. For the CDR3, the DNA is TGTGCCAGCGGACGAGGGGGCTCGGGAAACGAGCAGTACTTC.

This chain uses TRBV11-2 with TRBJ2-1; 9 nucleotides match TRBD2. The length of the CDR3 is 18 residues. Germline lookup yields CDR1 SGHAT and CDR2 FQNNGV. The trim removed 3 bases at V and 3 bases at J, leaving 12 bases unmatched. CDR3 region: CASSLGWTSELLYNEQFF. CDR3 DNA sequence: TGTGCCAGCAGCTTGGGGTGGACTAGCGAGCTCCTCTACAATGAGCAGTTCTTC.

The V call is TRBV7-2, the J call TRBJ1-5; perhaps TRBD1 as D (5 bases). Germline V gene sequence: CDR1 SGHTA, CDR2 FQGNSA. The V end was cut by 0 bases, the J end by 0 bases, with 9 bases between. The CDR3 sequence is 16 residues long. CDR3 sequence: CASSLAWGDSNQPQHF. The CDR3 DNA sequence: TGTGCCAGCAGCTTAGCATGGGGGGATAGCAATCAGCCCCAGCATTTT.

The chain joins TRBV7-9 to TRBJ2-7; D remains ambiguous. Germline-derived CDR1 and CDR2 are SEHNR and FQNEAQ (reference sequence). CDR3 size: 14 residues. Trimming took 5 bases from V and 0 from J, leaving 11 bases between them. CDR3 in amino acids: CASSPTGSSYEQYF. In DNA form, the CDR3 reads TGTGCCAGCAGCCCAACGGGCAGCTCCTACGAGCAGTACTTC.

The sample holds a few counts of this clonotype. The chain carries TRBV7-9 and TRBJ2-7; TRBD2 agrees at 7 bases. The germline gives CDR1 SEHNR, CDR2 FQNEAQ (reference sequence). The length of the CDR3 is 14 residues. The trim removed 5 bases at V and 6 bases at J, leaving 10 bases unmatched. The CDR3 bases are TGTGCCAGCAGCGGCAGCGGGAAATTCTCCGAGCAGTACTTC. Residues: CASSGSGKFSEQYF.

This clonotype was counted between two and nine times. This chain connects TRBV6-2 or TRBV6-3 to TRBJ2-1, with TRBD1 matching over 7 bases. V dropped 2 bases and J dropped 0; count of bases not matched to a gene: 7. Germline assignment: CDR1 MNHEY and CDR2 SVGEGT. The CDR3 runs to 17 residues. CDR3 loop: CASSYHRGRASYNEQFF. CDR3 coding DNA: TGTGCCAGCAGTTACCACAGGGGAAGAGCCTCCTACAATGAGCAGTTCTTC.

There are many counts of this clonotype. The chain couples TRBV7-3 to TRBJ2-5, with D uncertain. The CDR3 extends over 16 amino acids. The germline V gene has CDR1 SGHTA and CDR2 FQGTGA. V was clipped by 2 bases and J by 0 bases, with 13 bases between them. The DNA for the CDR3 is TGTGCCAGCAGCTTATCCGGCCCGACGGACCAAGAGACCCAGTACTTC. As protein: CASSLSGPTDQETQYF.

The chain couples TRBV20-1 to TRBJ2-7; 9 bases fit TRBD1. Looked up from germline, CDR1 is DFQATT and CDR2 is SNEGSKA (reference sequence). This CDR3 has 13 amino acids. V shed 4 bases, J shed 4 bases, and the junction held 5 bases outside the gene matches. The CDR3 bases are TGCAGTGCTATTGACAGGGGGGAGTACGAGCAGTACTTC. Translated, it gives CSAIDRGEYEQYF.

This rearrangement joins TRBV2 to TRBJ2-7, with 7 bases fitting TRBD2. V lost 7 bases and J lost 4; bases outside the gene matches: 13. Germline V gene lookup returns CDR1 SNHLY and CDR2 FYNNEI. The CDR3 has 15 amino acids. The CDR3 sequence is CASTPSGARTYEQYF. The CDR3 DNA reads TGTGCCAGCACTCCCAGCGGGGCTCGGACTTACGAGCAGTACTTC.

V gene TRBV7-2 combines with J gene TRBJ2-3; possible D gene TRBD1, 5 bases. The CDR3 totals 14 residues. CDR1 and CDR2 from the germline V gene are SGHTA and FQGNSA. V was trimmed by 5 bases and J by 2 bases, leaving 11 bases between them. CDR3 loop: CASSPRQPTDTQYF. The DNA of the CDR3 is TGTGCCAGCAGCCCGAGACAGCCCACAGATACGCAGTATTTT. Variable domain in full (rest from reference TRBV7-2 and TRBJ2-3): GAGVSQSPSNKVTEKGKDVELRCDPISGHTALYWYRQSLGQGLEFLIYFQGNSAPDKSGLPSDRFSAERTGGSVSTLTIQRTQQEDSAVYLCASSPRQPTDTQYFGPGTRLTVL.

V usage is TRBV7-9 and J usage is TRBJ2-5, with TRBD2 identical over 10 bases. Germline V lookup: CDR1 SEHNR, CDR2 FQNEAQ (reference sequence). The CDR3 sequence is 15 residues long. V dropped 6 bases and J dropped 2; count of bases not matched to a gene: 6. The DNA of the CDR3 is TGTGCCAGCAGACCGACTAGCGGGCCGCAAGAGACCCAGTACTTC. Translated, it gives CASRPTSGPQETQYF.

V and J are TRBV18 and TRBJ1-1, with D uncertain. CDR3 length: 13 residues. Germline-derived CDR1 and CDR2 are KGHSH and LQKENI. Trimming removed 3 bases at V and 5 bases at J, with 10 bases between. The CDR3 spells CASSPQRETEAFF. The CDR3 region has the DNA TGTGCCAGCTCACCTCAGAGGGAGACTGAAGCTTTCTTT.

V and J are TRBV12-3 or TRBV12-4 and TRBJ2-7, with 10 bases aligning to TRBD1. Trimming removed 5 bases from V and 3 bases from J; junction bases left unmatched: 13. CDR3 length: 17 residues. CDR3 DNA: TGTGCCAGCAGTGGCGGGGTAGGACAGGGGGAACGCTACGAGCAGTACTTC. The encoded protein is CASSGGVGQGERYEQYF.

This sequence joins TRBV3-1 and TRBJ2-5; 11 bases match TRBD2. The V gene end was trimmed by 4 bases and the J gene end by 4 bases; junction bases not matched to a gene: 5. The CDR3 sequence is 15 residues long. Per the germline V gene, CDR1 is LGHDT and CDR2 is YNNKEL (reference sequence). Written as DNA, the CDR3 is TGTGCCAGCAGCCTGACTAGCGGGGCGTCAGAGACCCAGTACTTC. Its translation is CASSLTSGASETQYF.

This sequence joins TRBV7-9 and TRBJ2-7; no reliable D call. Germline values: CDR1 SEHNR, CDR2 FQNEAQ (reference sequence). The CDR3 contains 14 residues. V lost 1 base and J 0 bases, leaving 7 bases between the germline ends. The CDR3 is CASSLGVSSYEQYF. CDR3 in DNA: TGTGCCAGCAGCTTAGGGGTAAGCTCCTACGAGCAGTACTTC.

The chain couples TRBV20-1 to TRBJ2-3; D may be TRBD2 (6 bases). CDR1 is DFQATT and CDR2 is SNEGSKA in the germline V gene (reference sequence). The CDR3 consists of 14 residues. The V and J ends lost 6 bases and 2 bases respectively, with 15 bases between them. Here the CDR3 reads CSALALGDTDTQYF. As DNA, the CDR3 is TGCAGTGCACTAGCATTAGGGGACACAGATACGCAGTATTTT.

The CDR3 DNA reads TGTGCCAGCTCACCCCGGGGTGGGGGCGCTAACTACGAGCAGTACTTC. Its translation: CASSPRGGGANYEQYF. The rearrangement joins TRBV18 to TRBJ2-7; D is perhaps TRBD1 (6 bases). The CDR3 spans 16 residues. Germline V lookup: CDR1 KGHSH, CDR2 LQKENI. The V and J ends lost 3 bases and 3 bases respectively, with 18 bases between them.